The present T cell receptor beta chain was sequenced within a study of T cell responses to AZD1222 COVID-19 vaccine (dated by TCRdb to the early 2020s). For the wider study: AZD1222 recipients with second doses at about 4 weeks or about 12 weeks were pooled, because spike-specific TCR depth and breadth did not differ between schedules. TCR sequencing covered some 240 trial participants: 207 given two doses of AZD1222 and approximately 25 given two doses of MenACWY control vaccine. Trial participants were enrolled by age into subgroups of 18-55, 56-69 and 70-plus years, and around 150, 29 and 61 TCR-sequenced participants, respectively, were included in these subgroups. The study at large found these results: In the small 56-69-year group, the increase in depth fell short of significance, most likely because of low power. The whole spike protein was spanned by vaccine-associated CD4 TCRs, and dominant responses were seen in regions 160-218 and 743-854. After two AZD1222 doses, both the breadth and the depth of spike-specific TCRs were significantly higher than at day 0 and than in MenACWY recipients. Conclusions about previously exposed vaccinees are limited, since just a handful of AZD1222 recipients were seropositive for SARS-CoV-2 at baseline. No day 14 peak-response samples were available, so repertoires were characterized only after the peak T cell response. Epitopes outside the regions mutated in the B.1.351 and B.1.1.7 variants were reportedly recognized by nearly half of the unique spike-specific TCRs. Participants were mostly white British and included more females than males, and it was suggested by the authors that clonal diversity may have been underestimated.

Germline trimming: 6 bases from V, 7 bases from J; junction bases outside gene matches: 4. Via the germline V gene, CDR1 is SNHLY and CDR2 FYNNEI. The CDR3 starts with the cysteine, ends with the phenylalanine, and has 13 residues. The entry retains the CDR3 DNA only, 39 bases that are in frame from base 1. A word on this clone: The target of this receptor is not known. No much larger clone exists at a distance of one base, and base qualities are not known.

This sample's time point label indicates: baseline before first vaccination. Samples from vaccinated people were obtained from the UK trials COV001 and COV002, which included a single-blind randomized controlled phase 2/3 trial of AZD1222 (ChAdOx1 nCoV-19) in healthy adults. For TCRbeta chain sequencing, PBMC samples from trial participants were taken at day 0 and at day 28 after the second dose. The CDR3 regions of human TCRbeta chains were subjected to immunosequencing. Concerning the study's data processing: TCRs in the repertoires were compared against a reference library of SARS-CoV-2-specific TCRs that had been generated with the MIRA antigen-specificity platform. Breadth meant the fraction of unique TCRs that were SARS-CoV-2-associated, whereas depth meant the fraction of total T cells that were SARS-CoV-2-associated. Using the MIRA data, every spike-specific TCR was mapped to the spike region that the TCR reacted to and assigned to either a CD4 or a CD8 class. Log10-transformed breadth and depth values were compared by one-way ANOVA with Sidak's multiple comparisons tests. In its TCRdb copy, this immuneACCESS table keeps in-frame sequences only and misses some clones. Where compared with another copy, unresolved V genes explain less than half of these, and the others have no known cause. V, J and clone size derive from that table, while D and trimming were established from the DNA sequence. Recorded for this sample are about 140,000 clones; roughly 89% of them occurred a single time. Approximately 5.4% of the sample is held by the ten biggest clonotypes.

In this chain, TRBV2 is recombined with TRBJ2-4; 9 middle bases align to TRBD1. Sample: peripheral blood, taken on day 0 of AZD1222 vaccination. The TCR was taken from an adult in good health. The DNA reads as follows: TGTGCCAGCAGACAGGGGGCTGGGAACATTCAGTACTTC. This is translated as CASRQGAGNIQYF.